A single sample gave rise to the 12 T cell receptor beta chains below, sequenced in a study of T cell repertoires in cytomegalovirus infection. Each CDR3 protein gets one entry after TCRdb re-called the reads with MiXCR. The sample yields about 310,000 distinct CDR3 sequences, roughly 15% seen once. Input material: PBMCs. These receptors originate from a human donor in good health (CMV status not recorded). Some clones in this sample may be carry-over from other donors' samples.

In this sample, this clonotype turned up a few times. The V call is TRBV24-1, the J call TRBJ2-7, with D possibly matching TRBD1 (6 bases). Per the germline V gene, CDR1 is KGHDR and CDR2 is SFDVKD. The CDR3 length is 14 residues. The ends were cut back, 1 base at V and 5 bases at J, with 11 bases in the middle. The CDR3 sequence: CATSDLRGYHEQYF. For the CDR3, the DNA is TGTGCCACCAGTGATTTAAGGGGGTACCACGAGCAGTACTTC.

This clonotype turned up a few times. The genes are TRBV2 and TRBJ2-2; 7 bases are shared with TRBD2. V shed 10 bases, J shed 8 bases, and the junction held 10 bases outside the gene matches. Germline V lookup: CDR1 SNHLY, CDR2 FYNNEI. The CDR3 has 13 amino acids. The DNA for the CDR3 is TGTGCCACCCGACAGACAGCGGGAGGGGAGCTGTTTTTT. Encoded protein: CATRQTAGGELFF.

V is TRBV20-1 and J is TRBJ2-3; TRBD2 aligns across 9 bases. The V and J ends lost 6 bases and 1 base, in that order; junction bases with no gene match: 8. The CDR3 sequence is 15 residues long. The germline V gene encodes CDR1 DFQATT and CDR2 SNEGSKA (reference sequence). The CDR3 reads CSATVAGEGTDTQYF. DNA for the CDR3: TGCAGTGCGACCGTAGCGGGGGAAGGCACAGATACGCAGTATTTT.

This clonotype appeared a few times. The rearrangement uses TRBV4-1 and TRBJ2-1, with TRBD2 identical over 10 bases. J gave up 4 bases and V 0 bases, and 0 bases lay outside the gene matches. This CDR3 has 15 residues. In germline, CDR1 is MGHRA, CDR2 YSYEKL. CDR3 residues: CASSQDSGGYNEQFF. The CDR3 nucleotides read TGCGCCAGCAGCCAAGATAGCGGGGGGTACAATGAGCAGTTCTTC.

This clonotype was recorded at least ten times. V usage is TRBV12-3 or TRBV12-4 and J usage is TRBJ2-6; D is possibly TRBD1 (6 bases). The V end lost 3 bases, the J end lost 0 bases, and 18 bases lay between the germline ends. The CDR3 is 19 residues long. Here the CDR3 DNA reads TGTGCCAGCAGTTTTCGTCGACAGGCCGGACGCTCTGGGGCCAACGTCCTGACTTTC. Translation: CASSFRRQAGRSGANVLTF.

This clonotype was observed many times. The V and J genes are TRBV28 and TRBJ1-5, with 9 bases aligning to TRBD1. The CDR3 loop spans 17 amino acids. CDR1 and CDR2 (germline): MDHEN, SYDVKM. V dropped 6 bases and J dropped 7; count of bases not matched to a gene: 16. The CDR3 bases are TGTGCCAGCAGCGGAGAATCACTCTACAGGGGGCTCCAGCCCCAGCATTTT. Translated: CASSGESLYRGLQPQHF.

This clonotype was counted at least ten times. V and J are TRBV10-2 and TRBJ2-7; the match to TRBD1 covers 8 bases. CDR1 is WSHSY, CDR2 SAAADI, per germline. CDR3 length equals 13 residues. Trimming at V came to 6 bases and at J to 2 bases, leaving 3 bases not matched to a gene. The CDR3 spells CASSGQGAYEQYF. CDR3 nucleotides: TGCGCCAGCAGCGGACAGGGAGCCTACGAGCAGTACTTC.

J is TRBJ2-5 and V is TRBV3-1; 14 nucleotides agree with TRBD2. After removal of 1 base from V and 1 base from J, the junction contained 2 bases not matched to a gene. CDR1 and CDR2 (germline): LGHDT, YNNKEL (reference sequence). The CDR3 length is 17 residues. CDR3 nucleotides: TGTGCCAGCAGCCAAGGGGGGACTAGCGGGGGCCAAGAGACCCAGTACTTC. Translated, it gives CASSQGGTSGGQETQYF.

The chain combines TRBV19 with TRBJ2-2; D remains unclear. The V gene lost 3 bases and the J gene lost 6 bases, with 14 bases spanning the gap. The CDR3 loop spans 15 amino acids. Germline CDR1 and CDR2: LNHDA and SQIVND (reference sequence). The CDR3 reads CASSIAWQLAGELFF. CDR3 nucleotides: TGTGCCAGTAGTATCGCCTGGCAGCTGGCCGGGGAGCTGTTTTTT.

This clonotype was detected many times. The V and J genes are TRBV7-2 and TRBJ2-3; 10 bases align to TRBD2. The CDR3 is 16 residues long. The trim removed 6 bases at V and 4 bases at J, leaving 10 bases unmatched. CDR1 SGHTA and CDR2 FQGNSA come from the germline V gene. CDR3 nucleotide sequence: TGTGCCAGCAGATTTTCGAGCGGGGGGGACTCAGATACGCAGTATTTT. Translation gives CASRFSSGGDSDTQYF.

The genes are TRBV5-4 and TRBJ1-4, with D unclear. The CDR3 spans 16 residues. V was clipped by 0 bases and J by 2 bases, with 11 bases between them. Germline CDR1 reads SGHNT; CDR2 reads YYREEE (reference sequence). This chain's CDR3 is CASSLGGRGTNEKLFF. In DNA form, the CDR3 reads TGTGCCAGCAGCTTGGGTGGCAGAGGGACTAATGAAAAACTGTTTTTT.

This clonotype was seen many times. V is TRBV7-2 and J is TRBJ2-5, with TRBD2 as a possible D gene (5 bases). V was cut by 0 bases and J by 4 bases, with 15 bases left in between. CDR3 length equals 16 residues. Germline lookup yields CDR1 SGHTA and CDR2 FQGNSA. This chain's CDR3 is CASSLASHGVRETQYF. CDR3 bases: TGTGCCAGCAGCTTAGCTTCCCACGGGGTGCGAGAGACCCAGTACTTC.